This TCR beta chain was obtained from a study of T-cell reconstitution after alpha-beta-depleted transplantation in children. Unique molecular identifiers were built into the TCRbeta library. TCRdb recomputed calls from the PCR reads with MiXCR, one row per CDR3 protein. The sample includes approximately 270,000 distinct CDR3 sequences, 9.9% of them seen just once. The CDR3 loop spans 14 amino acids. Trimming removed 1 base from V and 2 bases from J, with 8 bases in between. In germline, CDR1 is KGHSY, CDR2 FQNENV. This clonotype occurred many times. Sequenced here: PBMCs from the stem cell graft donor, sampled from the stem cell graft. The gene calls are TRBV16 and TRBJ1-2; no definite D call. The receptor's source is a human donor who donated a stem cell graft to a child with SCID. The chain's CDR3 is CASSQFAGNYGYTF. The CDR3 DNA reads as TGTGCCAGCAGCCAATTTGCGGGGAACTATGGCTACACCTTC.